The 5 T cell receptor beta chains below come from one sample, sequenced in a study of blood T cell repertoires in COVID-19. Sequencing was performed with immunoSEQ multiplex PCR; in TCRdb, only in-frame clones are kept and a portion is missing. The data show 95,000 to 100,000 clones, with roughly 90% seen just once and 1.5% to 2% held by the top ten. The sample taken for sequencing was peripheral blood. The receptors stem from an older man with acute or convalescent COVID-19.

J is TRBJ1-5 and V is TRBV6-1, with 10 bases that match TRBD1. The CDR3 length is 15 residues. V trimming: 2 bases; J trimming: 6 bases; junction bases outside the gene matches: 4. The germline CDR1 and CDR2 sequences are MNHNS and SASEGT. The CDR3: CASSENGQGVQPQHF. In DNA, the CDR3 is TGTGCCAGCAGTGAAAATGGACAGGGGGTTCAGCCCCAGCATTTT.

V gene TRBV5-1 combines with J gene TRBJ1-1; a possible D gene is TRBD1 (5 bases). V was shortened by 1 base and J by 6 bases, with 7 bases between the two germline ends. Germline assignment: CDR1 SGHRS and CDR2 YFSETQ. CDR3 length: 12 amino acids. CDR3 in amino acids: CASSLWGAEAFF. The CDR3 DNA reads TGCGCCAGCAGCTTGTGGGGGGCTGAAGCTTTCTTT.

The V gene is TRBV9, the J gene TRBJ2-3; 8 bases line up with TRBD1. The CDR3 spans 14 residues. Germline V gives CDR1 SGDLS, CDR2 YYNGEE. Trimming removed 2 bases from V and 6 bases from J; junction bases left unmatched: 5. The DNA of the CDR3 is TGTGCCAGCAGCGTCGGGACAGGCCTTGATACGCAGTATTTT. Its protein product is CASSVGTGLDTQYF.

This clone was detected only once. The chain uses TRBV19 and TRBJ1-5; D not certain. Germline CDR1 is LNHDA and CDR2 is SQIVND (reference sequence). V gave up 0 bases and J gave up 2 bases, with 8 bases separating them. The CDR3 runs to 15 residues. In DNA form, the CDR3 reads TGTGCCAGTAGTATAGATCTGAGGGGCAATCAGCCCCAGCATTTT. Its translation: CASSIDLRGNQPQHF.

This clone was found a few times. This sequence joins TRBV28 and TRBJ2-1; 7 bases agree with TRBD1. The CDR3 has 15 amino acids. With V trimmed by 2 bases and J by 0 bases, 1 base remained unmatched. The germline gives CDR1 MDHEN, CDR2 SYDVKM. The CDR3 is CASSLQGDSYNEQFF. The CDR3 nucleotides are TGTGCCAGCAGTTTACAGGGGGACTCCTACAATGAGCAGTTCTTC.